Shown below are 19 T cell receptor beta chains from a single sample sequenced in a study of early T cells in non-severe SARS-CoV-2 infection. TCRdb re-derived calls from the 5' RACE reads in MiXCR, one entry per CDR3 protein. The repertoire consists of 90,000 to 130,000 distinct CDR3 sequences, with roughly 12% occurring once and the leading ten covering around 3.7%. This specimen consisted of whole blood, obtained at baseline. These TCRs come from an adult who was a healthcare worker with PCR-confirmed SARS-CoV-2 infection or an uninfected control (not recorded which).

In the case of this clonotype: This may stem from a read error, because a much larger clone lies one nucleotide away. CDR3 sequence: CASSRQGSQPQHF. CDR3 in DNA: TGTGCCAGCAGTAGACAGGGTAGTCAGCCCCAGCATTTT. This sequence joins TRBV25-1 and TRBJ1-5, with 7 bases fitting TRBD1. The CDR3 contains 13 residues. Germline loops: CDR1 MGHDK, CDR2 SYGVNS. V was clipped by 5 bases and J by 6 bases; unmatched bases: 4.

This clonotype was counted a few times. The J gene is TRBJ1-1, the V gene TRBV7-9; 11 nucleotides line up with TRBD1. CDR3 length: 15 amino acids. V shed 4 bases, J shed 5 bases, and the junction held 6 bases outside the gene matches. CDR1 is SEHNR and CDR2 is FQNEAQ in the germline V gene (reference sequence). Here the CDR3 DNA reads TGTGCCAGCAGCTCTGGGACAGGGGGAGGTACTGAAGCTTTCTTT. This gives the protein CASSSGTGGGTEAFF. The full variable domain, its missing parts supplied by reference TRBV7-9 and TRBJ1-1, is DTGVSQNPRHKITKRGQNVTFRCDPISEHNRLYWYRQTLGQGPEFLTYFQNEAQLEKSRLLSDRFSAERPKGSFSTLEIQRTEQGDSAMYLCASSSGTGGGTEAFFGQGTRLTVV.

In this sample, this clonotype turned up many times. This chain connects TRBV14 to TRBJ2-5, with 7 bases that match TRBD1. V was clipped by 1 base and J by 3 bases; unmatched bases: 8. This CDR3 has 16 amino acids. Germline CDR1 SGHDN, CDR2 FVKESK. Written as DNA, the CDR3 is TGTGCCAGCAGCCAAGTTTCCGGCAGGGGGAAAGAGACCCAGTACTTC. This codes for CASSQVSGRGKETQYF.

This clonotype has more than one count but fewer than ten. The chain couples TRBV20-1 to TRBJ1-3; the D is unclear. V was pared by 5 bases and J by 4 bases, with 3 bases between. There are 10 residues in the CDR3. CDR1 DFQATT and CDR2 SNEGSKA come from the germline V gene (reference sequence). The CDR3 spells CSAWGNTIYF. The CDR3 DNA sequence: TGCAGTGCTTGGGGAAACACCATATATTTT.

Only a few counts were recorded for this clonotype. The J gene is TRBJ2-1, the V gene TRBV6-2 or TRBV6-3; a weak D match, TRBD2 (5 bases). CDR3 size: 12 residues. V lost 6 bases and J lost 7, with 10 bases in between. From germline, CDR1 is MNHEY and CDR2 SVGEGT. The CDR3 DNA is TGTGCCAGCAGACCCCGGACTAATGAGCAGTTCTTC. This gives the protein CASRPRTNEQFF.

This clonotype was recorded a few times. This rearrangement joins TRBV30 to TRBJ1-4, with a weak D call TRBD1 (5 bases). From germline, CDR1 is GTSNPN and CDR2 SVGIG (reference sequence). V was shortened by 0 bases and J by 5 bases, with 10 bases between the two germline ends. This CDR3 contains 14 residues. In DNA form, the CDR3 reads TGTGCCTGGAGTGTGGGGACCCCGAATGAAAAACTGTTTTTT. It encodes CAWSVGTPNEKLFF. The full variable domain, completed using reference TRBV30 and TRBJ1-4, is SQTIHQWPATLVQPVGSPLSLECTVEGTSNPNLYWYRQAAGRGLQLLFYSVGIGQISSEVPQNLSASRPQDRQFILSSKKLLLSDSGFYLCAWSVGTPNEKLFFGSGTQLSVL.

This clonotype occurred a few times. The chain uses TRBV7-2 and TRBJ2-7; 7 bases are shared with TRBD1. From germline, CDR1 is SGHTA and CDR2 FQGNSA. V lost 0 bases and J lost 4; bases outside the gene matches: 6. The CDR3 extends over 15 amino acids. CDR3 in amino acids: CASSLAGGAQYEQYF. The CDR3 DNA is TGTGCCAGCAGCTTAGCAGGGGGCGCTCAGTACGAGCAGTACTTC.

The chain carries TRBV12-3 or TRBV12-4 and TRBJ1-1; D not certain. V was cut by 5 bases and J by 5 bases, with 15 bases left in between. The length of the CDR3 is 14 residues. CDR3 amino acids: CASSPTGVPTEAFF. For the CDR3, the DNA is TGTGCCAGCAGTCCGACCGGGGTGCCAACTGAAGCTTTCTTT.

A few counts support this clonotype. This chain connects TRBV4-1 to TRBJ1-2, with no clear D. The V end was cut by 1 base, the J end by 0 bases, with 9 bases between. Germline assignment: CDR1 MGHRA and CDR2 YSYEKL. The CDR3 runs 15 residues. DNA for the CDR3: TGCGCCAGCAGCCAAGGACGGAGAACTAACTATGGCTACACCTTC. Its translation: CASSQGRRTNYGYTF.

This clonotype was seen repeatedly, ten times or more. The chain combines TRBV12-3 or TRBV12-4 with TRBJ1-5, with 7 bases matching TRBD1. V was pared by 1 base and J by 7 bases, with 7 bases of the junction left unmatched. This CDR3 is 15 amino acids long. The CDR3: CASSLDYRGRQPQHF. The CDR3 bases are TGTGCCAGCAGTTTAGACTACAGGGGAAGACAGCCCCAGCATTTT.

This clonotype appeared a few times. This sequence joins TRBV29-1 and TRBJ2-7; D may be TRBD2 (5 bases). The germline CDR1 and CDR2 sequences are SQVTM and ANQGSEA. The CDR3 consists of 13 residues. V lost 4 bases, J lost 2 bases, and 12 bases lay in between. The CDR3 sequence is CSVGGNRPYEQYF. The CDR3 DNA follows: TGCAGCGTTGGAGGGAATAGACCCTACGAGCAGTACTTC.

The table lists this clonotype with a few counts. This chain connects TRBV9 to TRBJ1-6; 10 positions match TRBD1. V shed 4 bases, J shed 10 bases, and the junction held 8 bases outside the gene matches. The germline V gene encodes CDR1 SGDLS and CDR2 YYNGEE. This CDR3 is 15 amino acids long. CDR3 sequence reads: CASSFLDRGNSPLHF. CDR3 coding DNA: TGTGCCAGCAGCTTTCTGGACAGGGGGAACTCACCCCTCCACTTT.

This clonotype was found a few times. The chain joins TRBV5-1 to TRBJ1-1, with 9 bases fitting TRBD1. Germline V gene sequence: CDR1 SGHRS, CDR2 YFSETQ. The CDR3 totals 13 residues. J gave up 10 bases and V 4 bases, and 8 bases lay outside the gene matches. This CDR3 reads CASSPRDREGAFF. DNA for the CDR3: TGCGCCAGCAGCCCCCGGGACAGGGAGGGAGCTTTCTTT.

This chain joins TRBV6-4 and TRBJ1-2; TRBD1 matches 11 bases. Germline values: CDR1 MRHNA, CDR2 SNTAGT. The CDR3 consists of 15 residues. With V trimmed by 2 bases and J by 3 bases, 2 bases remained unmatched. This CDR3 reads CASSDGTGGYYGYTF. In DNA, the CDR3 is TGTGCCAGCAGTGACGGGACAGGGGGGTACTATGGCTACACCTTC.

This clonotype was seen ten or more times. The chain is built from TRBV6-1 and TRBJ1-1; the match to TRBD1 covers 9 bases. This CDR3 contains 17 residues. Germline V CDR1 and CDR2: MNHNS, SASEGT. Losses at the gene ends were 6 bases for V and 5 bases for J; bases not matched to a gene: 16. The CDR3 loop reads CASRAPGTGIRGTEAFF. The CDR3 region has the DNA TGTGCCAGCAGAGCCCCCGGGACAGGGATTCGAGGGACTGAAGCTTTCTTT.

This clonotype was seen a handful of times. The J gene is TRBJ1-1, the V gene TRBV5-1, with D unresolved. Trimming removed 2 bases at V and 4 bases at J, with 9 bases between. The CDR3 is made up of 13 amino acids. Germline CDR1 SGHRS, CDR2 YFSETQ. In nucleotides, the CDR3 is TGCGCCAGCAGCTTATCCGGCGGCACTGAAGCTTTCTTT. Protein product: CASSLSGGTEAFF.

This clonotype was seen a handful of times. The genes are TRBV29-1 and TRBJ2-1; a possible D gene is TRBD2 (5 bases). This CDR3 is built from 12 residues. The V end was cut by 8 bases, the J end by 5 bases, with 13 bases between. Germline V CDR1 and CDR2: SQVTM, ANQGSEA. In DNA form, the CDR3 reads TGCAGCATGAAGGACTCAGACAATGAGCAGTTCTTC. Amino acid sequence: CSMKDSDNEQFF.

This clonotype was recorded many times. The DNA for the CDR3 is TGTGCCAGCAGCTCCGGGACAGGGGGCAAGTACTTC. It specifies CASSSGTGGKYF. The chain joins TRBV7-6 to TRBJ2-7; 12 nucleotides line up with TRBD1. The ends lost 4 bases at V and 11 bases at J; junction bases unmatched: 3. CDR3 length: 12 residues. Germline V gene data show CDR1 as SGHVS and CDR2 as FNYEAQ.

This clonotype was observed a few times. The chain recombines TRBV7-9 with TRBJ2-7, with D perhaps TRBD1 or TRBD2 (5 bases each). This CDR3 has 14 residues. V lost 3 bases and J lost 7, with 16 bases in between. The germline V gene encodes CDR1 SEHNR and CDR2 FQNEAQ (reference sequence). CDR3 amino acids: CASSFPGTPGEQYF. Written as DNA, the CDR3 is TGTGCCAGCAGCTTTCCGGGGACCCCCGGGGAGCAGTACTTC.